These T cell receptor beta chains were read from a single sample in a study of circulating and synovial CD4+ cells in juvenile arthritis. TCRdb's table, derived via immunoSEQ multiplex PCR, lists solely in-frame clones and lacks some. The sample contains over 30,000 clones, approximately 94% of which appear only once. Input material: CD4+ T cells from blood. These receptors were obtained from a human donor with juvenile idiopathic arthritis. Each CDR3 is given with its conserved first and last residue. D genes are given only for firm matches. Only part of the rows carry a size: once, few, many, or a class if the clone is expanded.

v_call	clone_size	d_call	j_call	cdr3_aa	cdr3_nt
TRBV18	.	TRBD1	TRBJ1-4	CASSHRQGAIEEKLFF	TGTGCCAGCTCACACCGACAGGGGGCCATAGAAGAGAAACTGTTTTTT
TRBV7-2	.	TRBD1	TRBJ1-5	CASSLEPGQGYQPQHF	TGTGCCAGCAGCTTAGAGCCGGGACAGGGATATCAGCCCCAGCATTTT
TRBV6-5	.	.	TRBJ2-7	CASSRQSSGEQYF	TGTGCCAGCAGCCGACAAAGTAGTGGCGAGCAGTACTTC
TRBV5-4	.	.	TRBJ2-7	CASSPRVDTSYEQYF	TGTGCCAGCAGCCCCCGGGTGGATACCTCCTACGAGCAGTACTTC
TRBV5-1	.	TRBD2	TRBJ2-3	CASSVSGGVGSADTQYF	TGCGCCAGCAGCGTAAGCGGGGGGGTAGGTAGCGCAGATACGCAGTATTTT
TRBV4-1	.	TRBD1	TRBJ1-1	CASSRDRDTEAFF	TGCGCCAGCAGCCGAGACAGGGACACTGAAGCTTTCTTT
TRBV5-6	.	TRBD1	TRBJ1-4	CASSEGQGVGEKLFF	TGTGCCAGCTCCGAGGGTCAGGGGGTAGGAGAAAAACTGTTTTTT
TRBV2	.	TRBD1	TRBJ1-2	CASSDVNGRQGEINYGYTF	TGTGCCAGCAGTGATGTAAACGGGAGACAGGGGGAAATTAACTATGGCTACACCTTC
TRBV18	.	.	TRBJ1-1	CASSPGGQSYLGGAFF	TGTGCCAGCTCACCAGGCGGACAGTCCTACCTAGGGGGAGCTTTCTTT
TRBV6-1	once	.	TRBJ2-4	CASWELGKNIQYF	TGTGCCAGCTGGGAGCTCGGCAAAAACATTCAGTACTTC
TRBV5-6	.	.	TRBJ2-2	CASRMNEGLRAHTGELFF	TGTGCCAGCAGGATGAATGAAGGGTTGAGGGCCCACACCGGGGAGCTGTTTTTT
TRBV5-4	.	.	TRBJ2-1	CASSPWTEHNEQFF	TGTGCCAGCAGCCCTTGGACAGAGCACAATGAGCAGTTCTTC
TRBV5-1	once	.	TRBJ1-1	CASSLGTGMNTEAFF	TGCGCCAGCAGCTTGGGAACAGGGATGAACACTGAAGCTTTCTTT
TRBV9	.	TRBD2	TRBJ2-7	CASSVGGGTEQYF	TGTGCCAGCAGCGTAGGGGGGGGAACCGAGCAGTACTTC
TRBV5-6	.	.	TRBJ2-1	CASSLDRIHNEQFF	TGTGCCAGCAGCTTGGACAGGATCCACAATGAGCAGTTCTTC
TRBV6-5	.	.	TRBJ1-2	CASSEQNYGYTF	TGTGCCAGCAGTGAACAGAACTATGGCTACACCTTC
TRBV6-6	once	TRBD2	TRBJ2-2	CASRTSGGFITGELFF	TGTGCCAGCAGGACTAGCGGGGGGTTTATCACCGGGGAGCTGTTTTTT
TRBV25-1	.	TRBD1	TRBJ2-7	CASSELGTGFSYEQYF	TGTGCCAGCAGTGAATTAGGGACAGGGTTTTCCTACGAGCAGTACTTC
TRBV4-3	.	.	TRBJ1-6	CASSQDQPRRGNSPLHF	TGCGCCAGCAGCCAAGACCAACCGCGGAGAGGGAATTCCCCCCTCCACTTT
TRBV5-5	.	TRBD1	TRBJ1-3	CASSVKPGGSGNTIYF	TGTGCCAGCAGCGTCAAACCAGGGGGCTCTGGAAACACCATATATTTT
TRBV18	.	TRBD1	TRBJ1-1	CASSPGQGGNTEAFF	TGTGCCAGCTCACCAGGGCAGGGGGGGAACACTGAAGCTTTCTTT
TRBV4-2	.	TRBD1	TRBJ2-7	CASSRRTGPNYEQYF	TGTGCCAGCAGCCGAAGGACAGGGCCAAACTACGAGCAGTACTTC
TRBV7-3	.	.	TRBJ2-2	CASSTNPGGELFF	TGTGCCAGCAGCACGAACCCAGGGGGGGAGCTGTTTTTT
TRBV5-1	.	TRBD1	TRBJ1-6	CASSDPTGGPGDSPLHF	TGCGCCAGCAGCGATCCCACAGGGGGCCCCGGCGATTCACCCCTCCACTTT
TRBV7-9	.	.	TRBJ1-4	CASSHSATNEKLFF	TGTGCCAGCAGCCATAGTGCAACTAATGAAAAACTGTTTTTT
TRBV27	once	.	TRBJ2-7	CASSLSDGGPYEQYF	TGTGCCAGCAGTTTATCCGACGGGGGACCCTACGAGCAGTACTTC
TRBV4-3	.	.	TRBJ1-4	CASSQGRGLNEKLFF	TGCGCCAGCAGCCAAGGAAGGGGTCTAAATGAAAAACTGTTTTTT